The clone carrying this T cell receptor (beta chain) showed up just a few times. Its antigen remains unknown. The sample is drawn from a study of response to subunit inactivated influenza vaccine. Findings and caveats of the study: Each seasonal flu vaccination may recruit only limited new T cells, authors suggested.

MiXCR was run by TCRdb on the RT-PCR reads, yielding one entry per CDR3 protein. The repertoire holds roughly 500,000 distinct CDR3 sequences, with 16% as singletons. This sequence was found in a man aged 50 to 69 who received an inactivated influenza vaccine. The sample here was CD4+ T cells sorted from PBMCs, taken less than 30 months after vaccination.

The CDR3 protein is CASSFAGTETQYF. The CDR3 nucleotides read TGCGCCAGCAGCTTCGCCGGGACTGAGACCCAGTACTTC. The V gene is TRBV5-1, the J gene TRBJ2-5, with D possibly matching TRBD2 (6 bases). This CDR3 has 13 residues. Germline V CDR1 and CDR2: SGHRS, YFSETQ. The V end lost 2 bases, the J end lost 5 bases, and 10 bases lay between the germline ends.